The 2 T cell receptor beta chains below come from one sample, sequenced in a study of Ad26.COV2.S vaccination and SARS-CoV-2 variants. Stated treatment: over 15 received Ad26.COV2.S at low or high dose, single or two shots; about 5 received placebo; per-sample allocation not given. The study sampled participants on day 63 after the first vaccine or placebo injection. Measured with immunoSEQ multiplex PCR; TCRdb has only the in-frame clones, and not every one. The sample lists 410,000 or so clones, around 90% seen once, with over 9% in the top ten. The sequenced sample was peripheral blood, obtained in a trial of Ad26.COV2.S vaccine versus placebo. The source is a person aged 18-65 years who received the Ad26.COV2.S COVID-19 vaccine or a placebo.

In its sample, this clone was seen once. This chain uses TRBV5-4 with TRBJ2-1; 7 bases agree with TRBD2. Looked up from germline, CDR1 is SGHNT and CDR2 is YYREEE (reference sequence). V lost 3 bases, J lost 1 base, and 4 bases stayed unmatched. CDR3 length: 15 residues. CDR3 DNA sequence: TGTGCCAGCAGCTCTGCGGGAGTTTCCTACAATGAGCAGTTCTTC. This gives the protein CASSSAGVSYNEQFF.

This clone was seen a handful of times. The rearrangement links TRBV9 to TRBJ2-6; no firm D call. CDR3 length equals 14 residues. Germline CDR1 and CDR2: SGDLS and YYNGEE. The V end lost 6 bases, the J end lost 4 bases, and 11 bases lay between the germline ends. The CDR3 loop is CASTLEVGANVLTF. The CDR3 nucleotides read TGTGCCAGCACCTTAGAGGTCGGGGCCAACGTCCTGACTTTC.